The sequence of this TCR beta chain was determined in a study of Tregs in tolerant kidney transplant recipients. General observations from the study: Biological reproducibility was not directly addressed, but technical replication error appeared minimal. The most relevant donor-specific Treg TCRbeta repertoire apparently came from expansion with activated donor B cells. The small number of patients limits these findings pending further validation.

The V gene lost 2 bases and the J gene lost 5 bases, with 7 bases spanning the gap. The CDR3 spans 13 residues. Per the germline V gene, CDR1 is SGDLS and CDR2 is YYNGEE. Assay: immunoSEQ multiplex PCR; the TCRdb copy retains only in-frame clones and omits some. The table shows tens of thousands of clones, with 65% to 85% occurring only once. Details on this clone: Its target is unknown.

Thawed PBMCs were FACS-sorted into unstimulated CD4+CD25+CD127- regulatory T cells, CD4+CD25- non-regulatory cells, CD4 and CD8 cells. The source is a human donor in good health. The rearrangement joins TRBV9 to TRBJ2-2; no definite D call. Sequencing used CD4+ T cells from blood. The CDR3 sequence: CASSVLTTGELFF. The CDR3 DNA sequence: TGTGCCAGCAGCGTTCTGACAACCGGGGAGCTGTTTTTT.